This T cell receptor (beta chain) is from a study of human T cells and chemical hapten exposure. Study-level background: Each week of the roughly 24-week study, patients had diphenylcyclopropenone applied to the scalp.

Whole-study results and caveats: Large CDR3 similarity clusters arose significantly more often from expanded TCRs than from controls. Higher patch test scores went with higher counts of PT1 expanded TCRs.

This clonotype has just a few counts. Its antigen is undetermined. Time point noted: patch test 2, 6 weeks after DPC sensitization. Treatment meaning: therapeutic diphenylcyclopropenone sensitization with weekly scalp DPC. Alopecia patients deemed DPC-suitable, aged 18 to 70, excluding pregnancy. The CDR3 length is 15 residues. The germline CDR1 and CDR2 sequences are ENHRY and SYGVKD. Trimming stripped 1 base from V and 6 bases from J, with 16 bases between. TCRdb independently ran MiXCR on the RACE reads; one entry per CDR3 protein. In the table there are about 54,000 distinct CDR3 sequences, 7.5% to 10% of which are singletons.

Sequencing was performed on whole blood, taken in connection with sensitization to the hapten diphenylcyclopropenone (DPC). The clonotype comes from a woman aged 45 to 65 with alopecia areata. Some clones in this sample may be carry-over from other donors' samples. V gene TRBV10-3 combines with J gene TRBJ2-7; perhaps TRBD1 as D (5 bases). CDR3 protein: CAISEYRNRPAEQYF. In nucleotides, the CDR3 is TGTGCCATCAGTGAGTATAGAAACAGGCCCGCCGAGCAGTACTTC.